Listed here are 9 T cell receptor beta chains from one sample, sequenced in a study of cytomegalovirus exposure and HLA in healthy donors. PCR employed 60 Vbeta and 13 Jbeta primers. Clones were read by immunoSEQ multiplex PCR, and TCRdb kept only the in-frame ones, dropping some. The sample records 90,000 to 140,000 clones, around 63% being singletons. The sequenced sample was PBMCs. These receptors were obtained from a man aged 30 to 45 in good health and CMV-seronegative.

The rearrangement uses TRBV30 and TRBJ2-5, with 8 bases identical to TRBD2. J was trimmed by 1 base and V by 4 bases; bases with no gene match: 8. The CDR3 has 15 residues. Germline lookup yields CDR1 GTSNPN and CDR2 SVGIG (reference sequence). Written as DNA, the CDR3 is TGTGCCTGGAAAGGTCTAGCGGGTTTCCAAGAGACCCAGTACTTC. It yields the protein CAWKGLAGFQETQYF.

This clone was detected a few times. The chain carries TRBV6-5 and TRBJ1-5; TRBD1 agrees at 9 bases. This CDR3 spans 15 amino acids. Germline V gene lookup returns CDR1 MNHEY and CDR2 SVGAGI. Losses at the gene ends were 5 bases for V and 1 base for J; bases not matched to a gene: 3. The CDR3 sequence is CASSKDRGSNQPQHF. The CDR3 DNA reads as TGTGCCAGCAGTAAGGACAGGGGAAGCAATCAGCCCCAGCATTTT.

The chain employs TRBV29-1 and TRBJ2-1; possible D gene TRBD1, 5 bases. CDR3 length equals 12 residues. In germline, CDR1 is SQVTM, CDR2 ANQGSEA. With 7 bases removed from V and 12 bases from J, the gap between germline ends came to 19 bases. CDR3 nucleotides: TGCAGCGGTTCGTTGACAGTTAAAAGGCAGTTCTTC. It translates to CSGSLTVKRQFF.

The CDR3 reads CASSEYRPGNTIYF. CDR3 nucleotide sequence: TGTGCCAGCAGTGAATACAGGCCTGGAAACACCATATATTTT. The rearrangement joins TRBV6-1 to TRBJ1-3; D possibly corresponds to TRBD1 (5 bases). Trimming removed 2 bases at V and 2 bases at J, with 7 bases between. The germline V gene encodes CDR1 MNHNS and CDR2 SASEGT. The CDR3 sequence is 14 residues long.

The V and J genes are TRBV6-1 and TRBJ1-1; TRBD1 matches 8 bases. V shed 7 bases, J shed 4 bases, and the junction held 8 bases outside the gene matches. CDR1 is MNHNS, CDR2 SASEGT, per germline. The CDR3 is 14 residues long. CDR3 coding DNA: TGTGCCAGCACCGACAGGGGAGGGTCCACTGAAGCTTTCTTT. Its protein product is CASTDRGGSTEAFF.

This clone has a handful of counts. The chain couples TRBV11-3 to TRBJ2-7; tentatively, D is TRBD1 (5 bases). The V end was cut by 1 base, the J end by 4 bases, with 11 bases between. Looked up from germline, CDR1 is SGHNT and CDR2 is YENEEA. This CDR3 spans 14 amino acids. The CDR3 bases are TGTGCCAGCAGCTTAGCGGTCCAGGGATACGAGCAGTACTTC. Encoded protein: CASSLAVQGYEQYF.

The chain has TRBV10-3 and TRBJ2-1; D perhaps matches TRBD2 (5 bases). The CDR3 runs to 16 residues. With 0 bases removed from V and 4 bases from J, the gap between germline ends came to 13 bases. Germline V gene sequence: CDR1 ENHRY, CDR2 SYGVKD. The CDR3 DNA follows: TGTGCCATCAGTGAGTCAGGCGGGCTAAATTACAATGAGCAGTTCTTC. It yields the protein CAISESGGLNYNEQFF.

This chain joins TRBV25-1 and TRBJ2-1; 11 nucleotides align to TRBD2. Trimming took 4 bases from V and 8 from J; bases not matched to a gene: 4. This CDR3 contains 14 residues. Germline assignment: CDR1 MGHDK and CDR2 SYGVNS. The CDR3 protein is CASSGTSGSDEQFF. Written as DNA, the CDR3 is TGTGCCAGCAGTGGTACTAGCGGGAGCGATGAGCAGTTCTTC.

The genes are TRBV14 and TRBJ1-2; D possibly corresponds to TRBD1 (5 bases). The CDR3 is made up of 13 amino acids. Trimming removed 4 bases from V and 3 bases from J, with 9 bases in between. The germline V gene has CDR1 SGHDN and CDR2 FVKESK. In nucleotides, the CDR3 is TGTGCCAGCAGCCTAGACAGATACTATGGCTACACCTTC. It encodes CASSLDRYYGYTF. The variable domain in full, with the rest retrieved from reference TRBV14 and TRBJ1-2, is EAGVTQFPSHSVIEKGQTVTLRCDPISGHDNLYWYRRVMGKEIKFLLHFVKESKQDESGMPNNRFLAERTGGTYSTLKVQPAELEDSGVYFCASSLDRYYGYTFGSGTRLTVV.